The present TCR beta chain was sequenced within a study of early T cells in non-severe SARS-CoV-2 infection. The wider study: Whole-blood bulk RNA, unsorted, was sequenced, and chains were unpaired.

This clonotype has only a few counts. Its antigen is still unknown. The length of the CDR3 is 14 residues. V was cut by 2 bases and J by 5 bases, with 10 bases left in between. The V gene's germline CDR1 is MNHEY and CDR2 SVGEGT. Study results and limitations: There was a bias toward anti-spike CD8 responses in VDJdb matching, which missed private and CD4 specificities.

Each single cDNA molecule received a unique molecular identifier. TCRdb independently ran MiXCR on the 5' RACE reads; one entry per CDR3 protein. Among 75,000 or so distinct CDR3 sequences listed, 14% were seen once. The genes are TRBV6-2 or TRBV6-3 and TRBJ2-1; unclear D gene. The source is an adult who was a healthcare worker with PCR-confirmed SARS-CoV-2 infection or an uninfected control (not recorded which). Material: whole blood. The DNA for the CDR3 is TGTGCCAGCAGTTACCCGGATTTCGACAATGAGCAGTTCTTC. This sequence encodes CASSYPDFDNEQFF.